Each of the 28 T cell receptor beta chains below was sequenced from the same sample in a study of control samples from healthy donors and cancer patients. Sequencing used immunoSEQ multiplex PCR; TCRdb keeps in-frame clones, though not all of them. The sample records approximately 190,000 clones, over 80% being singletons. Sequencing input: blood. Receptors were obtained from a man aged 25-40 years in good health.

This chain uses TRBV18 with TRBJ2-7; D is unclear. CDR3 length equals 16 residues. Trimming left V 2 bases short and J 0 bases short, with 14 bases between. Looked up from germline, CDR1 is KGHSH and CDR2 is LQKENI. In DNA form, the CDR3 reads TGTGCCAGCTCACCAGGTATTACCCCGAGCTCCTACGAGCAGTACTTC. It specifies CASSPGITPSSYEQYF.

This chain links TRBV2 with TRBJ1-5, with TRBD1 as a possible D gene (5 bases). This CDR3 is built from 14 residues. The germline gives CDR1 SNHLY, CDR2 FYNNEI. Trimming cost V 7 bases and J 3 bases, with 13 bases left between them. The CDR3 loop reads CASTGGEINQPQHF. CDR3 nucleotide sequence: TGTGCCAGCACCGGGGGGGAAATCAATCAGCCCCAGCATTTT.

This clone appeared once. This sequence joins TRBV7-3 and TRBJ2-7; TRBD2 agrees at 16 bases. Germline lookup yields CDR1 SGHTA and CDR2 FQGTGA. The CDR3 has 16 amino acids. V lost 3 bases, J lost 5 bases, and 4 bases stayed unmatched. The CDR3 DNA is TGTGCCAGCAGCTTGGGGACTAGCGGGGGGGACCACGAGCAGTACTTC. Its translation is CASSLGTSGGDHEQYF.

This sequence joins TRBV5-4 and TRBJ1-1, with 10 bases fitting TRBD1. J gave up 5 bases and V 2 bases, and 6 bases lay outside the gene matches. CDR3 size: 15 residues. Germline V lookup: CDR1 SGHNT, CDR2 YYREEE (reference sequence). The CDR3 region has the DNA TGTGCCAGCAGCTTTTTACCGGGACAGGGGACTGAAGCTTTCTTT. Its translation: CASSFLPGQGTEAFF.

To note about this clone: This same CDR3 is encoded by further DNA sequences in the sample. The chain employs TRBV7-8 and TRBJ1-2; TRBD1 is a possible D gene (5 bases). V was pared by 4 bases and J by 8 bases, with 17 bases between. This CDR3 is built from 14 residues. Germline V lookup: CDR1 SGHVS, CDR2 FQNEAQ. The CDR3 nucleotides are TGTGCCAGCAGCTACGGTCGGGCGGGGGGAGGCTACACCTTC. Translated: CASSYGRAGGGYTF.

The V call is TRBV7-2, the J call TRBJ1-6; 7 bases align to TRBD1. Germline lookup yields CDR1 SGHTA and CDR2 FQGNSA. The CDR3 has 14 residues. V lost 4 bases and J lost 7; bases outside the gene matches: 4. CDR3 protein: CASSYGTANSPLHF. Here the CDR3 DNA reads TGTGCCAGCAGCTACGGGACAGCAAATTCACCCCTCCACTTT.

The rearrangement links TRBV2 to TRBJ1-2, with D hard to call. V gave up 10 bases and J gave up 6 bases, with 9 bases separating them. There are 10 residues in the CDR3. Germline V gene data show CDR1 as SNHLY and CDR2 as FYNNEI. CDR3 bases: TGTGCCAACCAGAGGAATGGCTACACCTTC. Protein: CANQRNGYTF.

This clone was seen only a few times. V gene TRBV19 combines with J gene TRBJ1-2; no clear D. The CDR3 extends over 15 amino acids. V shed 2 bases and J shed 4 bases, with 14 bases lying between them. Germline V gene data show CDR1 as LNHDA and CDR2 as SQIVND (reference sequence). CDR3 in DNA: TGTGCCAGTAGTATACGTCAACAAAGGAGCTATGGCTACACCTTC. Its translation: CASSIRQQRSYGYTF. Full variable domain (missing parts from reference TRBV19 and TRBJ1-2): DGGITQSPKYLFRKEGQNVTLSCEQNLNHDAMYWYRQDPGQGLRLIYYSQIVNDFQKGDIAEGYSVSREKKESFPLTVTSAQKNPTAFYLCASSIRQQRSYGYTFGSGTRLTVV.

V gene TRBV19 combines with J gene TRBJ1-5, with 8 bases matching TRBD1. This CDR3 is built from 14 residues. The germline V gene has CDR1 LNHDA and CDR2 SQIVND (reference sequence). V shed 5 bases, J shed 4 bases, and the junction held 4 bases outside the gene matches. The CDR3 DNA reads as TGTGCCAGTAGTCCTACAGGGGGGAATCAGCCCCAGCATTTT. Amino acids: CASSPTGGNQPQHF.

The chain combines TRBV6-5 with TRBJ2-3; 10 bases match TRBD2. The germline gives CDR1 MNHEY, CDR2 SVGAGI. V dropped 7 bases and J dropped 1; count of bases not matched to a gene: 5. This CDR3 is 15 amino acids long. The CDR3 coding sequence is TGTGCCAGCAAAAGCGGGGGGGCTGGCACAGATACGCAGTATTTT. Protein product: CASKSGGAGTDTQYF.

The chain carries TRBV11-2 and TRBJ2-7; no reliable D call. Trimming left V 1 base short and J 1 base short, with 5 bases between. The length of the CDR3 is 13 residues. Germline V gene lookup returns CDR1 SGHAT and CDR2 FQNNGV. This CDR3 reads CASSLAASYEQYF. CDR3 sequence (DNA): TGTGCCAGCAGCTTAGCGGCATCCTACGAGCAGTACTTC.

This clone was detected only once. This chain links TRBV18 with TRBJ1-1; the match to TRBD1 covers 10 bases. The V gene end was trimmed by 3 bases and the J gene end by 3 bases; junction bases not matched to a gene: 1. Germline values: CDR1 KGHSH, CDR2 LQKENI. This CDR3 contains 14 residues. CDR3 sequence: CASSPDRGDTEAFF. The CDR3, as DNA: TGTGCCAGCTCACCGGACAGGGGGGACACTGAAGCTTTCTTT.

This sequence joins TRBV6-6 and TRBJ1-1; D remains ambiguous. CDR3 length: 13 amino acids. V dropped 0 bases and J dropped 12 bases, with 14 bases sitting between them. CDR1 and CDR2 from the germline V gene are MNHNY and SVGAGI (reference sequence). CDR3 sequence reads: CASSYSTTGRSFF. As DNA, the CDR3 is TGTGCCAGCAGTTACTCCACTACGGGGAGGTCTTTCTTT.

The V and J genes are TRBV6-1 and TRBJ2-4, with TRBD2 as a possible D gene (5 bases). The V gene lost 2 bases and the J gene lost 7 bases, with 12 bases spanning the gap. Germline V lookup: CDR1 MNHNS, CDR2 SASEGT. The CDR3 is made up of 14 amino acids. The CDR3 loop reads CASSENEGGNIQYF. The CDR3 bases are TGTGCCAGCAGTGAAAATGAGGGCGGTAACATTCAGTACTTC.

The chain joins TRBV18 to TRBJ2-6, with D unclear. The V gene's germline CDR1 is KGHSH and CDR2 LQKENI. CDR3 length: 15 amino acids. V was shortened by 6 bases and J by 1 base, with 10 bases between the two germline ends. The DNA for the CDR3 is TGTGCCAGCTCTTCCACGTCTTCTGGGGCCAACGTCCTGACTTTC. Its protein is CASSSTSSGANVLTF.

This clone was seen a single time. This rearrangement joins TRBV7-9 to TRBJ2-7, with TRBD1 matching over 7 bases. This CDR3 contains 14 residues. Losses at the gene ends were 5 bases for V and 0 bases for J; bases not matched to a gene: 4. Per germline, CDR1 SEHNR and CDR2 FQNEAQ (reference sequence). This chain's CDR3 is CASSTRDSSYEQYF. DNA for the CDR3: TGTGCCAGCAGCACACGGGACAGCTCCTACGAGCAGTACTTC.

The rearrangement uses TRBV4-1 and TRBJ2-7, with TRBD1 identical over 10 bases. Germline V lookup: CDR1 MGHRA, CDR2 YSYEKL. The length of the CDR3 is 17 residues. V was clipped by 5 bases and J by 2 bases; unmatched bases: 12. The CDR3 region is CASSKTGGEASTYEQYF. CDR3 DNA: TGCGCCAGCAGCAAGACAGGGGGCGAAGCCTCTACCTACGAGCAGTACTTC.

This clone was picked up a small number of times. J is TRBJ1-1 and V is TRBV11-2; TRBD1 is a possible D gene (5 bases). Germline CDR1 and CDR2: SGHAT and FQNNGV. V was pared by 1 base and J by 3 bases, with 6 bases between. CDR3 length equals 13 residues. CDR3 residues: CASSLVGDTEAFF. Here the CDR3 DNA reads TGTGCCAGCAGCTTAGTGGGGGACACTGAAGCTTTCTTT.

The CDR3 DNA reads TGTGCCAGCAGCAAACGGGGCTCCACTAGCGGGGGGGCCTCGAATGAGCAGTTCTTC. This translates into CASSKRGSTSGGASNEQFF. J is TRBJ2-1 and V is TRBV7-9; 13 bases fit TRBD2. Per the germline V gene, CDR1 is SEHNR and CDR2 is FQNEAQ (reference sequence). V lost 5 bases and J lost 7; bases outside the gene matches: 17. This CDR3 is built from 19 residues.

Only one count was recorded for this clone. This rearrangement joins TRBV14 to TRBJ1-6; TRBD1 matches at 8 bases. J lost 4 bases, V lost 4 bases, and 3 bases had no gene match. In germline, CDR1 is SGHDN, CDR2 FVKESK. The CDR3 loop spans 15 amino acids. In DNA, the CDR3 is TGTGCCAGCAGCCCCGGGACAGGATATAATTCACCCCTCCACTTT. Translated: CASSPGTGYNSPLHF.

The chain joins TRBV30 to TRBJ1-4; the D gene is possibly TRBD1 (5 bases). Germline-derived CDR1 and CDR2 are GTSNPN and SVGIG (reference sequence). V was shortened by 0 bases and J by 5 bases, with 19 bases between the two germline ends. The CDR3 length is 17 residues. The DNA of the CDR3 is TGTGCCTGGAGTGTACGAGGGGCAGGAGCTTGGAATGAAAAACTGTTTTTT. Amino acids: CAWSVRGAGAWNEKLFF.

This clone was counted once. The CDR3 nucleotides are TGCGCCAGCACCTTATCCGGGACAGGGGGCATTGGCTACACCTTC. It translates to CASTLSGTGGIGYTF. The chain couples TRBV5-1 to TRBJ1-2; 12 nucleotides line up with TRBD1. This CDR3 is 15 amino acids long. Losses at the gene ends were 6 bases for V and 7 bases for J; bases not matched to a gene: 10. Germline-derived CDR1 and CDR2 are SGHRS and YFSETQ.

The sample holds a few counts of this clone. The chain joins TRBV10-2 to TRBJ2-7; 7 nucleotides match TRBD1. Trimming took 4 bases from V and 5 from J; bases not matched to a gene: 17. There are 17 residues in the CDR3. Looked up from germline, CDR1 is WSHSY and CDR2 is SAAADI. The CDR3 reads CASSVFKGQPRVDEQYF. In DNA, the CDR3 is TGCGCCAGCAGTGTTTTTAAGGGACAGCCCAGAGTGGACGAGCAGTACTTC.

J is TRBJ1-6 and V is TRBV3-1 (or the pseudogene TRBV3-2); 8 bases agree with TRBD1. V was pared by 2 bases and J by 4 bases, with 7 bases of the junction left unmatched. The CDR3 spans 17 residues. Germline lookup yields CDR1 LGHDT and CDR2 YNNKEL (reference sequence). The chain's CDR3 is CASSQKRTGMYNSPLHF. DNA for the CDR3: TGTGCCAGCAGCCAAAAACGGACAGGGATGTATAATTCACCCCTCCACTTT.

This rearrangement joins TRBV18 to TRBJ1-1, with no clear D. Germline CDR1 and CDR2: KGHSH and LQKENI. This CDR3 is built from 13 residues. The germline V and J ends were trimmed by 2 bases and 4 bases, with 8 bases remaining between them. CDR3 DNA: TGTGCCAGCTCACCATCCGGGAGCACTGAAGCTTTCTTT. Protein: CASSPSGSTEAFF.

The chain has TRBV2 and TRBJ1-2, with D maybe TRBD1 (6 bases). The germline gives CDR1 SNHLY, CDR2 FYNNEI. The V end was cut by 10 bases, the J end by 2 bases, with 11 bases between. There are 12 residues in the CDR3. The CDR3, as DNA: TGTGCCACGGGGGCCGAGAACTATGGCTACACCTTC. This encodes CATGAENYGYTF.

This chain's CDR3 is CASSYSQGDGYTF. The CDR3 region has the DNA TGTGCCAGCAGTTACTCCCAGGGAGATGGCTACACCTTC. The chain links TRBV6-5 to TRBJ1-2, with D tentatively TRBD1 (5 bases). V was clipped by 0 bases and J by 6 bases, with 8 bases between them. This CDR3 spans 13 amino acids. CDR1 is MNHEY, CDR2 SVGAGI, per germline.

V gene TRBV7-6 combines with J gene TRBJ2-1, with TRBD2 identical over 12 bases. Looked up from germline, CDR1 is SGHVS and CDR2 is FNYEAQ. The CDR3 has 19 amino acids. The trim removed 5 bases at V and 7 bases at J, leaving 18 bases unmatched. The CDR3 region is CASSPNPQVSSGGVNEQFF. In DNA, the CDR3 is TGTGCCAGCAGCCCCAACCCCCAGGTGTCTAGCGGGGGGGTTAATGAGCAGTTCTTC. Full variable domain (outside the CDR3, taken from reference TRBV7-6 and TRBJ2-1): GAGVSQSPRYKVTKRGQDVALRCDPISGHVSLYWYRQALGQGPEFLTYFNYEAQQDKSGLPNDRFSAERPEGSISTLTIQRTEQRDSAMYRCASSPNPQVSSGGVNEQFFGPGTRLTVL.